These 21 T cell receptor beta chains originate from one sample sequenced in a study of OX40 agonist ivuxolimab in advanced cancers. Data came from immunoSEQ multiplex PCR; TCRdb stores just in-frame clones and leaves some out. The sample consists of tens of thousands of clones, about 88% of them appearing once. The material sequenced was CD4+ or CD8+ T cells sorted from blood, taken in a trial of the OX40 agonist ivuxolimab. Receptors originate from an adult with an advanced solid tumor such as melanoma, head and neck, liver or kidney cancer.

The V call is TRBV30, the J call TRBJ1-1; no firm D call. The V end lost 2 bases, the J end lost 1 base, and 11 bases lay between the germline ends. CDR1 GTSNPN and CDR2 SVGIG come from the germline V gene (reference sequence). This CDR3 is 14 amino acids long. The CDR3, as DNA: TGTGCCTGGAGTTCCTCGTACGGGAACACTGAAGCTTTCTTT. Its translation: CAWSSSYGNTEAFF.

J is TRBJ1-4 and V is TRBV28; 7 bases align to TRBD1. This CDR3 is built from 14 residues. The germline CDR1 and CDR2 sequences are MDHEN and SYDVKM. V shed 2 bases, J shed 7 bases, and the junction held 4 bases outside the gene matches. CDR3 region: CASSLEGAGEKLFF. DNA for the CDR3: TGTGCCAGCAGTTTAGAGGGGGCCGGTGAAAAACTGTTTTTT.

The chain combines TRBV19 with TRBJ1-5; TRBD1 might be the D (6 bases). Trimming cost V 5 bases and J 12 bases, with 23 bases left between them. The CDR3 runs to 15 residues. Germline CDR1 and CDR2: LNHDA and SQIVND (reference sequence). The CDR3 coding sequence is TGTGCCAGTAGTTTCCGGGACACCCGCCAAAGTGACCAGCATTTT. Residues: CASSFRDTRQSDQHF.

The chain uses TRBV2 and TRBJ1-2; D call uncertain. The CDR3 runs to 13 residues. Trimming left V 5 bases short and J 2 bases short, with 9 bases between. Germline-derived CDR1 and CDR2 are SNHLY and FYNNEI. The CDR3 loop is CASSLGPNYGYTF. The CDR3 DNA is TGTGCCAGCAGTCTCGGGCCAAACTATGGCTACACCTTC.

This rearrangement joins TRBV30 to TRBJ2-7; 7 nucleotides align to TRBD2. Germline CDR1 and CDR2: GTSNPN and SVGIG (reference sequence). With V trimmed by 1 base and J by 3 bases, 12 bases remained unmatched. The CDR3 is made up of 16 amino acids. The CDR3 coding sequence is TGTGCCTGGAGTGAAGGCGGGTCAGGGAGGGACTACGAGCAGTACTTC. Its translation is CAWSEGGSGRDYEQYF.

The gene calls are TRBV4-1 and TRBJ1-1; D unresolved. Germline CDR1 reads MGHRA; CDR2 reads YSYEKL. The CDR3 totals 14 residues. Trimming left V 0 bases short and J 3 bases short, with 8 bases between. Written as DNA, the CDR3 is TGCGCCAGCAGCCAAGAAGCGTTGTACACTGAAGCTTTCTTT. Protein product: CASSQEALYTEAFF.

There are a few counts of this clone. This rearrangement joins TRBV10-3 to TRBJ2-2; 9 positions agree with TRBD1. V dropped 2 bases and J dropped 3; count of bases not matched to a gene: 10. The germline CDR1 and CDR2 sequences are ENHRY and SYGVKD. The CDR3 length is 18 residues. The CDR3 bases are TGTGCCATCAGTGAGCCAACAGGGGGCCTGACCTACACCGGGGAGCTGTTTTTT. Its translation is CAISEPTGGLTYTGELFF.

The chain employs TRBV25-1 and TRBJ2-7; D possibly corresponds to TRBD1 (6 bases). This CDR3 is 14 amino acids long. From germline, CDR1 is MGHDK and CDR2 SYGVNS. The ends were cut back, 1 base at V and 3 bases at J, with 10 bases in the middle. CDR3 in amino acids: CASSEFTGHYEQYF. The CDR3 DNA sequence: TGTGCCAGCAGTGAATTTACAGGGCACTACGAGCAGTACTTC.

The CDR3 protein is CASSPTGPSRETQYF. The CDR3 DNA reads as TGTGCCAGCAGCCCGACGGGACCAAGTAGGGAGACCCAGTACTTC. The chain joins TRBV9 to TRBJ2-5; D might be TRBD1 or TRBD2, each matching 5 bases. The germline CDR1 and CDR2 sequences are SGDLS and YYNGEE. CDR3 size: 15 residues. V was trimmed by 4 bases and J by 5 bases, leaving 18 bases between them. The entire variable domain, with the rest obtained from reference TRBV9 and TRBJ2-5, is as follows: DSGVTQTPKHLITATGQRVTLRCSPRSGDLSVYWYQQSLDQGLQFLIQYYNGEERAKGNILERFSAQQFPDLHSELNLSSLELGDSALYFCASSPTGPSRETQYFGPGTRLLVL.

Notes on this clone: Compared with germline, one end of the junction differs, possibly owing to a read error. The chain links TRBV27 to TRBJ1-6; 9 nucleotides match TRBD1. The CDR3 is 12 residues long. Germline CDR1 reads MNHEY; CDR2 reads SMNVEV (reference sequence). CDR3 nucleotides: TGTGCCAGCAGTAACCTACAGGGGGCCACTTACTTT. Translating it yields CASSNLQGATYF.

As regards this clone: At one end the junction does not follow the germline gene, possibly because of a read error. J is TRBJ2-2 and V is TRBV6-4, with 15 bases that match TRBD2. The length of the CDR3 is 17 residues. CDR1 and CDR2 from the germline V gene are MRHNA and SNTAGT. The CDR3 bases are TGTGCCAGCAGTGACGGACTAGCGGGGGGGAACACCGGGGAGCTGCTTTTT. Its translation: CASSDGLAGGNTGELLF.

This chain links TRBV19 with TRBJ2-7; 7 positions agree with TRBD2. Germline V gene sequence: CDR1 LNHDA, CDR2 SQIVND (reference sequence). The V and J ends lost 5 bases and 3 bases, in that order; junction bases with no gene match: 7. CDR3 size: 14 residues. CDR3 residues: CASSSQGGSYEQYF. CDR3 coding DNA: TGTGCCAGTAGTTCCCAAGGCGGGAGCTACGAGCAGTACTTC.

This CDR3 reads CASSELSGNTDTQYF. For the CDR3, the DNA is TGCGCCAGCAGTGAGCTTAGCGGCAACACAGATACGCAGTATTTT. The genes are TRBV10-2 and TRBJ2-3, with a tentative D call TRBD2 (6 bases). In germline, CDR1 is WSHSY, CDR2 SAAADI. Trimming pared 2 bases from V and 2 bases from J, leaving 11 bases between. The CDR3 has 15 residues.

The rearrangement uses TRBV5-4 and TRBJ2-7, with a tentative D call TRBD2 (6 bases). V lost 7 bases, J lost 4 bases, and 15 bases lay in between. The CDR3 contains 13 residues. Per the germline V gene, CDR1 is SGHNT and CDR2 is YYREEE (reference sequence). The chain's CDR3 is CASGNPGGYEQYF. The CDR3 bases are TGTGCCAGCGGAAATCCAGGAGGGTACGAGCAGTACTTC.

V usage is TRBV14 and J usage is TRBJ2-3; TRBD1 aligns across 9 bases. Germline V CDR1 and CDR2: SGHDN, FVKESK. Germline trimming cut 3 bases from V and 2 bases from J; bases unmatched to any gene: 6. CDR3 length: 16 residues. CDR3 sequence (DNA): TGTGCCAGCAGCCAGGGACAGGGTTATTCCACAGATACGCAGTATTTT. Translating gives CASSQGQGYSTDTQYF.

V usage is TRBV19 and J usage is TRBJ1-1, with a weak D call TRBD1 (6 bases). Trimming shortened V by 3 bases and J by 2 bases, and 7 bases separated the two germline ends. The length of the CDR3 is 13 residues. Germline assignment: CDR1 LNHDA and CDR2 SQIVND (reference sequence). The CDR3 nucleotides read TGTGCCAGTAGTATGACAGGTAACACTGAAGCTTTCTTT. It yields the protein CASSMTGNTEAFF.

This chain links TRBV5-1 with TRBJ1-2; tentative D call: TRBD1 (6 bases). Germline CDR1 is SGHRS and CDR2 is YFSETQ. Trimming took 2 bases from V and 0 from J, leaving 8 bases between them. The CDR3 loop spans 14 amino acids. As DNA, the CDR3 is TGCGCCAGCAGCTTACGGACAGCTAACTATGGCTACACCTTC. The encoded protein is CASSLRTANYGYTF. Variable domain in full (rest from reference TRBV5-1 and TRBJ1-2): KAGVTQTPRYLIKTRGQQVTLSCSPISGHRSVSWYQQTPGQGLQFLFEYFSETQRNKGNFPGRFSGRQFSNSRSEMNVSTLELGDSALYLCASSLRTANYGYTFGSGTRLTVV.

The J gene is TRBJ1-2, the V gene TRBV27; D may be TRBD1 (5 bases). This CDR3 is 14 amino acids long. CDR1 and CDR2 (germline): MNHEY, SMNVEV (reference sequence). Deletions cut 7 bases from V and 10 bases from J, with 22 bases between. CDR3 sequence (DNA): TGTGCCAGCATACTGTCGTGGTCGGGGCGCTTCTACACCTTC. This codes for CASILSWSGRFYTF.

The chain recombines TRBV9 with TRBJ2-3; 7 bases align to TRBD1. The germline gives CDR1 SGDLS, CDR2 YYNGEE. The CDR3 has 15 residues. The trim removed 2 bases at V and 2 bases at J, leaving 5 bases unmatched. CDR3 amino acids: CASSVSTGVTDTQYF. The CDR3, as DNA: TGTGCCAGCAGCGTTTCTACAGGGGTCACAGATACGCAGTATTTT.

This chain joins TRBV7-9 and TRBJ2-7; 8 nucleotides agree with TRBD2. Germline CDR1 is SEHNR and CDR2 is FQNEAQ (reference sequence). V lost 5 bases, J lost 2 bases, and 8 bases stayed unmatched. The CDR3 runs to 15 residues. For the CDR3, the DNA is TGTGCCAGCAGCCGTACGGGGGGGGACCCCTACGAGCAGTACTTC. Its protein is CASSRTGGDPYEQYF.

The CDR3 sequence: CASSGSGRYEQYF. The CDR3 coding sequence is TGTGCCAGCAGTGGTTCAGGGCGCTACGAGCAGTACTTC. This rearrangement joins TRBV6-5 to TRBJ2-7, with D possibly being TRBD1 (5 bases). CDR3 length: 13 amino acids. V lost 5 bases and J 3 bases, leaving 11 bases between the germline ends. CDR1 is MNHEY, CDR2 SVGAGI, per germline.